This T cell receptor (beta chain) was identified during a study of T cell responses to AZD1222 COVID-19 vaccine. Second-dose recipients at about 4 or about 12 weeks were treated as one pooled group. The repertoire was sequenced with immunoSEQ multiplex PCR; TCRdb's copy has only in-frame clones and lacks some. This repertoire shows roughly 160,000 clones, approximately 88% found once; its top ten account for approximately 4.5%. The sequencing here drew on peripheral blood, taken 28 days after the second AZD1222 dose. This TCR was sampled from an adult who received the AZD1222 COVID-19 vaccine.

The CDR3 loop reads CASSEGYRIDQPQHF. The CDR3 DNA reads as TGTGCCAGCAGTGAGGGATACAGGATAGATCAGCCCCAGCATTTT. The V gene is TRBV6-1, the J gene TRBJ1-5; TRBD1 might be the D (5 bases). This CDR3 is built from 15 residues. The germline V and J ends were trimmed by 3 bases and 5 bases, with 14 bases remaining between them. CDR1 is MNHNS, CDR2 SASEGT, per germline.